The TCR beta chain described here comes from a study of blood T cell repertoires in COVID-19. This clone was detected only a few times. Deletions cut 2 bases from V and 11 bases from J, with 15 bases between. This CDR3 has 12 residues. Germline V gene data show CDR1 as GTSNPN and CDR2 as SVGIG (reference sequence). Assay: immunoSEQ multiplex PCR; the TCRdb copy retains only in-frame clones and omits some. This table holds about 48,000 clones, over 70% found once. The clonotype originates from a man between 65 and 85 years old with acute or convalescent COVID-19. Sequences were obtained from peripheral blood. This chain joins TRBV30 and TRBJ1-1; D gene unclear. The CDR3 reads CAWSPRAGEAFF. As DNA, the CDR3 is TGTGCCTGGAGTCCCCGTGCGGGAGAGGCTTTCTTT. Full variable domain (missing parts from reference TRBV30 and TRBJ1-1): SQTIHQWPATLVQPVGSPLSLECTVEGTSNPNLYWYRQAAGRGLQLLFYSVGIGQISSEVPQNLSASRPQDRQFILSSKKLLLSDSGFYLCAWSPRAGEAFFGQGTRLTVV.